This TCR beta chain originates from a study of tumor and adjacent non-tumor tissue in lung cancer. With regard to this clonotype: Since no conserved phenylalanine or tryptophan closes the CDR3, a read error is the likely cause.

Three rounds of nested PCR, following a modified ARM-PCR protocol, produced the TCRbeta library. TCRdb analysed the multiplex PCR reads with MiXCR anew, one entry per CDR3 protein. The table includes 78,000 or so distinct CDR3 sequences, 65% to 90% detected once. The template was RNA from unsorted bulk tissue. This CDR3 contains 14 residues. Germline V gene data show CDR1 as SGHNT and CDR2 as YENEEA. V lost 5 bases, J lost 4 bases, and 14 bases lay in between. The TCR originated in a woman in her fifties or sixties with non-small cell lung cancer. V usage is TRBV11-3 and J usage is TRBJ2-5; D is possibly TRBD2 (5 bases). Sequences were obtained from lung tumor tissue. As DNA, the CDR3 is TGTGCCAGCAGCCGGGAAATGAGCCGAGAGACCCAGTACTCC. Translated, it gives CASSREMSRETQYS.